This note documents a single TCR beta chain sequence. The target antigen is unknown. The J segment lost 4 bases and the V segment lost 4 bases, leaving 2 bases of the junction unmatched. The CDR3 contains 15 residues. The V gene's germline CDR1 is SGHTA and CDR2 FQGTGA. This sample was included in a study of T cell responses to AZD1222 COVID-19 vaccine. Study-wide points: Spike-spanning, vaccine-associated CD4 TCRs were dominant at 160-218 and 743-854. Donors were largely white British and mainly female; clonal diversity was possibly underestimated. Targeting of unmutated variant regions was reportedly seen in nearly half of spike-specific TCRs.

Some clones are missing from TCRdb's copy, which holds only in-frame ones; the method was immunoSEQ multiplex PCR. This sample carries about 150,000 clones, 90% to 95% of them seen once, and the ten largest clones take approximately 6.8%. Analysis merged second doses at about 4 or about 12 weeks. J is TRBJ2-2 and V is TRBV7-3; 11 nucleotides match TRBD1. The specimen comprised peripheral blood, sampled 28 days after the second AZD1222 dose. The sequence was obtained from an adult who received the AZD1222 COVID-19 vaccine. CDR3 DNA sequence: TGTGCCAGCAGCTGGGGACAGGGGGGCACCGGGGAGCTGTTTTTT. This translates into CASSWGQGGTGELFF.